The present TCR beta chain was sequenced within a study of OX40 agonist ivuxolimab in advanced cancers. As for the study in general: Patients were dosed with the agonistic anti-OX40 (CD134) antibody ivuxolimab. Dosing consisted of intravenous ivuxolimab at 0.01 to 10 mg/kg every 2 weeks.

Individuals having autoimmune disease history or systemic immunosuppression were not enrolled. The assay was immunoSEQ multiplex PCR, and TCRdb's table has in-frame clones only and misses some. The sample contains 65,000 to 85,000 clones, about 88% of which appear only once. Germline V CDR1 and CDR2: LNHDA, SQIVND (reference sequence). The length of the CDR3 is 15 residues. The V gene lost 6 bases and the J gene lost 0 bases, with 11 bases spanning the gap. The material was CD4+ or CD8+ T cells sorted from blood, obtained in a trial of the OX40 agonist ivuxolimab. The sequence came from an adult with an advanced solid tumor such as melanoma, head and neck, liver or kidney cancer. V and J are TRBV19 and TRBJ2-2; D might be TRBD2 (7 bases). The CDR3 loop is CASRGGEANTGELFF. In DNA, the CDR3 is TGTGCCAGTAGAGGGGGGGAGGCGAACACCGGGGAGCTGTTTTTT.